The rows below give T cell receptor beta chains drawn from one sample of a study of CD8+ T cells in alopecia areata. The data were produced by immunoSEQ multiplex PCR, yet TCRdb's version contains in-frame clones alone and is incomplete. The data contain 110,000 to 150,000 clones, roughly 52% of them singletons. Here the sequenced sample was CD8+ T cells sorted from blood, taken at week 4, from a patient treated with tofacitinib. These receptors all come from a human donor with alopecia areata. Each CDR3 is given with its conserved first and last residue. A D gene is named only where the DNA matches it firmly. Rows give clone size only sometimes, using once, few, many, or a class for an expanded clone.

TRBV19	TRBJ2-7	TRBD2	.	CASSIVAGQDEQYF	TGTGCCAGTAGTATAGTAGCGGGGCAGGACGAGCAGTACTTC
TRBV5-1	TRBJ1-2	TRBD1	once	CASSGDSFSYGYTF	TGCGCCAGCAGCGGGGACAGCTTCAGCTATGGCTACACCTTC
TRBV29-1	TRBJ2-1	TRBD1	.	CSAGTGEYNEQFF	TGCAGTGCCGGGACAGGCGAGTACAATGAGCAGTTCTTC
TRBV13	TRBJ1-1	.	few	CASSLMSMNTEAFF	TGTGCCAGCAGCTTAATGAGCATGAACACTGAAGCTTTCTTT
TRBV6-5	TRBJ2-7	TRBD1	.	CASSRDRGAYEQYF	TGTGCCAGCAGCCGGGACAGGGGAGCGTACGAGCAGTACTTC
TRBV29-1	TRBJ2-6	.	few	CSVEDQNSPGANVLTF	TGCAGCGTTGAAGATCAGAATTCCCCTGGGGCCAACGTCCTGACTTTC
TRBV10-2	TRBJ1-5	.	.	CASSDGGFNQPQHF	TGCGCCAGCAGTGACGGCGGATTCAATCAGCCCCAGCATTTT
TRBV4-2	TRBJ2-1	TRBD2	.	CASSHPSGGTYNEQFF	TGTGCCAGCAGCCACCCCAGCGGGGGGACTTACAATGAGCAGTTCTTC
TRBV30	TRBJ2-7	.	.	CAFLGTPATYEQYF	TGTGCCTTCCTAGGGACACCCGCGACCTACGAGCAGTACTTC
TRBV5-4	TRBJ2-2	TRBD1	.	CASSLGTGGPKSNTGELFF	TGTGCCAGCAGCCTCGGGACAGGGGGACCCAAATCGAACACCGGGGAGCTGTTTTTT
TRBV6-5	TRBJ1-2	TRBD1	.	CASSLSRTGLNGYTF	TGTGCCAGCAGTCTCTCAAGGACAGGGTTAAATGGCTACACCTTC
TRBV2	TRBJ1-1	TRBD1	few	CASSEGRGSTEAFF	TGTGCCAGCAGTGAGGGCAGGGGGAGTACTGAAGCTTTCTTT
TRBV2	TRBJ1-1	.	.	CASSERPMNTEAFF	TGTGCCAGCAGTGAAAGACCCATGAACACTGAAGCTTTCTTT
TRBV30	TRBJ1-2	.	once	CAWSEQGFSYGYTF	TGTGCCTGGAGCGAACAGGGATTTAGCTATGGCTACACCTTC
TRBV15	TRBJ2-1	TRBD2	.	CATSRAREGSYNEQFF	TGTGCCACCAGCAGGGCCAGGGAGGGGTCCTACAATGAGCAGTTCTTC
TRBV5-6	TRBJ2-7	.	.	CASSLAGTQYEQYF	TGTGCCAGCAGCTTGGCTGGGACACAGTACGAGCAGTACTTC
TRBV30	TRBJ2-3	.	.	CAWTLGTFLDTDTQYF	TGTGCCTGGACCCTGGGGACCTTTCTAGACACAGATACGCAGTATTTT
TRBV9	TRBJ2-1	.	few	CASSVEDSNEQFF	TGTGCCAGCAGCGTGGAGGACAGCAATGAGCAGTTCTTC
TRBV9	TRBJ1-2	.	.	CASSVLSGGYTF	TGTGCCAGCAGCGTATTGTCCGGGGGCTACACCTTC
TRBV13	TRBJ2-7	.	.	CASSPGTFYEQYF	TGTGCCAGCAGCCCCGGGACTTTCTACGAGCAGTACTTC
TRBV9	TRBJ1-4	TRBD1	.	CASSPWGQGSEKLFF	TGTGCCAGCAGCCCGTGGGGACAGGGCAGTGAAAAACTGTTTTTT
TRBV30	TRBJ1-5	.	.	CAWSGEGSDQPQHF	TGTGCCTGGAGTGGAGAGGGCAGTGATCAGCCCCAGCATTTT
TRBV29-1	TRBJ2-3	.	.	CSVRLPTQYF	TGCAGCGTCCGACTCCCCACGCAGTATTTT
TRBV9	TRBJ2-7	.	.	CASSAGPSVGYEQYF	TGTGCCAGCAGCGCCGGGCCCTCGGTGGGGTACGAGCAGTACTTC
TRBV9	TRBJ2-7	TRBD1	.	CASSYRTGDYEQYF	TGTGCCAGCAGTTATAGGACAGGGGACTACGAGCAGTACTTC
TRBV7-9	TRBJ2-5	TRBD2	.	CASSQGGGKETQYF	TGTGCCAGCAGCCAAGGCGGGGGGAAAGAGACCCAGTACTTC
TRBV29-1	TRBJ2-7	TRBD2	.	CSVGARWEGEQYF	TGCAGCGTTGGGGCACGTTGGGAGGGCGAGCAGTACTTC
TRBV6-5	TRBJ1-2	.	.	CASSYGDGYTF	TGTGCCAGCAGTTACGGCGATGGCTACACCTTC
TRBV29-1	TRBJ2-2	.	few	CSVENTGELFF	TGCAGCGTTGAGAACACCGGGGAGCTGTTTTTT
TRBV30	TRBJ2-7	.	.	CAWTYPSSYEQYF	TGTGCCTGGACTTACCCGAGCTCCTACGAGCAGTACTTC
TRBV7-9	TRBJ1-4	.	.	CASSQPSRPEKLFF	TGTGCCAGCAGCCAACCCTCAAGGCCCGAAAAACTGTTTTTT
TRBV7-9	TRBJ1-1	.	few	CASSFHLGMNTEAFF	TGTGCCAGCAGCTTTCACCTGGGAATGAACACTGAAGCTTTCTTT
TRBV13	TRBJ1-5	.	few	CASSTDGNQPQHF	TGTGCCAGCAGCACAGACGGGAATCAGCCCCAGCATTTT
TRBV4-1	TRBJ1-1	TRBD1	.	CASSRATGLSAEAFF	TGCGCCAGCAGCCGCGCGACAGGGCTGAGTGCTGAAGCTTTCTTT
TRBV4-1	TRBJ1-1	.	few	CASSQEPSPPRDTEAFF	TGCGCCAGCAGCCAAGAACCCTCGCCCCCAAGAGACACTGAAGCTTTCTTT
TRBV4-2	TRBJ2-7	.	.	CASSPRDGSYEQYF	TGTGCCAGCAGCCCCCGGGACGGATCCTACGAGCAGTACTTC